The 22 T cell receptor beta chains listed next were all sequenced from one sample in a study of blood T cells in healthy people across ages. Sample-barcoded 5' priming and a J-beta primer mix drove a second PCR of 7 to 11 cycles. TCRdb reanalysed the 5' RACE reads using MiXCR and keeps one entry per CDR3 protein. The table includes approximately 670,000 distinct CDR3 sequences, about 43% detected once. What was sequenced was blood. These TCRs come from an elderly man in good health.

This clonotype was found a few times. One end of the junction is discordant with germline, which a read error may explain. The CDR3 coding sequence is TGTGCTAGCAGCCCTCTAGCGGGAGGGGCAGATGAGCAGTTCTTC. Amino acid sequence: CASSPLAGGADEQFF. V is TRBV7-7 and J is TRBJ2-1; 12 bases are a match to TRBD2. The CDR3 extends over 15 amino acids. The germline CDR1 and CDR2 sequences are SSHAT and FNYEAQ (reference sequence).

The genes are TRBV18 and TRBJ2-1, with TRBD2 matching 14 bases. The CDR3 loop spans 16 amino acids. The trim removed 0 bases at V and 9 bases at J, leaving 4 bases unmatched. CDR1 and CDR2 from the germline V gene are KGHSH and LQKENI. Here the CDR3 reads CASSPPGLAGAGEQFF. The CDR3 bases are TGTGCCAGCTCACCACCGGGACTAGCGGGAGCGGGTGAGCAGTTCTTC.

This rearrangement joins TRBV20-1 to TRBJ2-1, with TRBD2 matching 9 bases. Germline V lookup: CDR1 DFQATT, CDR2 SNEGSKA (reference sequence). V was pared by 5 bases and J by 10 bases, with 12 bases of the junction left unmatched. The CDR3 is made up of 14 amino acids. The CDR3 spells CSAVSGGPSGEQFF. The CDR3 coding sequence is TGCAGTGCTGTTAGCGGGGGCCCGTCCGGGGAGCAGTTCTTC.

A few counts support this clonotype. DNA of the CDR3: TGTGCCAGCAGCTTAGGGACAGTCAAAGGGGAGACCCAGTACTTC. Translation: CASSLGTVKGETQYF. The chain employs TRBV7-9 and TRBJ2-7, with D possibly TRBD1 on 6 matching bases. The DNA end is more similar to TRBJ2-5, so the J call may be wrong. Per germline, CDR1 SEHNR and CDR2 FQNEAQ (reference sequence). CDR3 size: 15 residues.

This clonotype has ten or more counts. V usage is TRBV4-2 and J usage is TRBJ2-1, with D hard to call. Germline V gene data show CDR1 as LGHNA and CDR2 as YNFKEQ. The CDR3 totals 13 residues. Trimming took off 1 base at V and 8 bases at J, with 9 bases between the two ends. The CDR3 loop is CASSQGGRDEQFF. The DNA for the CDR3 is TGTGCCAGCAGCCAAGGCGGCCGCGATGAGCAGTTCTTC.

A single count supports this clonotype. A much larger clone lies one base from this, so it may be a read error. The chain recombines TRBV11-2 with TRBJ2-1; 11 positions match TRBD2. Germline V lookup: CDR1 SGHAT, CDR2 FQNNGV. The V gene end was trimmed by 3 bases and the J gene end by 5 bases; junction bases not matched to a gene: 3. CDR3 length equals 15 residues. CDR3 sequence: CASSLTSGTNNEQFF. The CDR3, as DNA: TGTGCCAGCAGCTTGACTAGCGGGACCAACAATGAGCAGTTCTTC.

The chain combines TRBV24-1 with TRBJ2-5, with 7 nucleotides matching TRBD2. This CDR3 is 17 amino acids long. Germline V CDR1 and CDR2: KGHDR, SFDVKD. Losses at the gene ends were 4 bases for V and 11 bases for J; bases not matched to a gene: 21. CDR3 amino acids: CATSELPRAGVHNEQYF. The CDR3 coding sequence is TGTGCCACCAGTGAACTACCTAGGGCGGGAGTCCACAATGAGCAGTACTTC.

This clonotype was found many times. The rearrangement uses TRBV20-1 and TRBJ2-1; 12 positions match TRBD2. The CDR3 covers 13 residues. Losses at the gene ends were 5 bases for V and 8 bases for J; bases not matched to a gene: 4. Germline CDR1 is DFQATT and CDR2 is SNEGSKA (reference sequence). The CDR3 spells CSALAGGPDEQFF. CDR3 nucleotide sequence: TGCAGTGCTCTAGCGGGAGGGCCCGATGAGCAGTTCTTC.

This clonotype was seen a handful of times. The chain links TRBV29-1 to TRBJ2-6; D remains ambiguous. Trimming took 3 bases from V and 1 from J, leaving 19 bases between them. The CDR3 has 18 residues. The germline CDR1 and CDR2 sequences are SQVTM and ANQGSEA. In nucleotides, the CDR3 is TGCAGCGTTGATCTCGGGTTCCCCTCCTCTTCTGGGGCCAACGTCCTGACTTTC. Translation: CSVDLGFPSSSGANVLTF.

This clonotype was seen a handful of times. The chain recombines TRBV3-1 with TRBJ2-3; 11 nucleotides match TRBD2. The V and J ends lost 4 bases and 3 bases, in that order; junction bases with no gene match: 12. Germline V CDR1 and CDR2: LGHDT, YNNKEL (reference sequence). The CDR3 runs 18 residues. This chain's CDR3 is CASSRRLAGRGATDTQYF. The DNA for the CDR3 is TGTGCCAGCAGCCGCCGACTAGCGGGGAGAGGAGCGACAGATACGCAGTATTTT.

The chain is built from TRBV20-1 and TRBJ2-3; D perhaps matches TRBD2 (6 bases). This CDR3 contains 14 residues. Germline CDR1 and CDR2: DFQATT and SNEGSKA (reference sequence). Trimming pared 0 bases from V and 0 bases from J, leaving 7 bases between. The CDR3, as DNA: TGCAGTGCTAGAGAGAGCGGGAGCACAGATACGCAGTATTTT. Translating it yields CSARESGSTDTQYF.

Regarding this clonotype: An end of the junction does not agree with germline; a read error may underlie this. This sequence joins TRBV20-1 and TRBJ2-1; D is uncertain. Germline V gene lookup returns CDR1 DFQATT and CDR2 SNEGSKA (reference sequence). This CDR3 spans 15 amino acids. The DNA for the CDR3 is TGCAGTGCGAGAGGTGGAGCCGAGTCCTACAATGAGCAGTTCTTC. It yields the protein CSARGGAESYNEQFF.

This rearrangement joins TRBV10-3 to TRBJ2-7; possible D gene TRBD2, 6 bases. Germline V CDR1 and CDR2: ENHRY, SYGVKD. V gave up 3 bases and J gave up 5 bases, with 17 bases separating them. The CDR3 totals 15 residues. CDR3: CAISEPTSSVDEQYF. Here the CDR3 DNA reads TGTGCCATCAGTGAACCGACTAGTTCGGTCGACGAGCAGTACTTC.

This clonotype was recorded a few times. The genes are TRBV7-2 and TRBJ2-7; 8 bases fit TRBD1. In germline, CDR1 is SGHTA, CDR2 FQGNSA. The CDR3 length is 15 residues. Germline trimming cut 5 bases from V and 0 bases from J; bases unmatched to any gene: 6. CDR3 nucleotide sequence: TGTGCCAGCAGCGTACGACAGGGGAGCTCCTACGAGCAGTACTTC. Protein: CASSVRQGSSYEQYF.

The V call is TRBV3-1, the J call TRBJ2-1, with a weak D call TRBD2 (6 bases). V gave up 4 bases and J gave up 7 bases, with 11 bases separating them. This CDR3 spans 13 amino acids. Germline V gene sequence: CDR1 LGHDT, CDR2 YNNKEL (reference sequence). CDR3: CASSRGLPNEQFF. CDR3 coding DNA: TGTGCCAGCAGCCGTGGACTACCAAATGAGCAGTTCTTC.

The CDR3 spells CASSEVTVFVHEQYF. The DNA for the CDR3 is TGTGCCAGCAGTGAAGTGACAGTGTTCGTCCACGAGCAGTACTTC. This chain links TRBV6-1 with TRBJ2-4; TRBD1 might be the D (5 bases). The DNA matches TRBJ2-7 better at its end, which makes the J call doubtful. This CDR3 comprises 15 residues. Germline values: CDR1 MNHNS, CDR2 SASEGT.

The chain links TRBV6-2 or TRBV6-3 to TRBJ2-5; 8 nucleotides align to TRBD1. CDR1 is MNHEY, CDR2 SVGEGT, per germline. With V trimmed by 5 bases and J by 13 bases, 18 bases remained unmatched. The CDR3 covers 15 residues. CDR3 loop: CASSPFGLTGAFRYF. The CDR3 DNA reads TGTGCCAGCAGTCCCTTTGGATTGACAGGGGCTTTTCGGTACTTC.

The chain is built from TRBV28 and TRBJ2-1, with D perhaps TRBD2 (7 bases). Trimming left V 7 bases short and J 6 bases short, with 16 bases between. CDR1 MDHEN and CDR2 SYDVKM come from the germline V gene. The CDR3 loop spans 14 amino acids. The chain's CDR3 is CASKAGASGNEQFF. In nucleotides, the CDR3 is TGTGCCAGCAAGGCGGGGGCGTCGGGCAATGAGCAGTTCTTC.

In regard to this clonotype: This may come from a read error, since a much larger clone is one base off. This sequence joins TRBV6-2 or TRBV6-3 and TRBJ2-7; D might be TRBD1 or TRBD2, each matching 5 bases. This CDR3 is 15 amino acids long. In germline, CDR1 is MNHEY, CDR2 SVGEGT. The V end lost 6 bases, the J end lost 6 bases, and 21 bases lay between the germline ends. This chain's CDR3 is CASRPRGSNVCEQYF. The CDR3 DNA reads TGTGCCAGCAGACCCCGGGGCAGTAACGTCTGCGAGCAGTACTTC.

A few counts support this clonotype. The chain's CDR3 is CSARDHGQGKNYGYTF. In DNA form, the CDR3 reads TGCAGTGCTAGAGATCATGGACAGGGGAAGAACTATGGCTACACCTTC. V usage is TRBV20-1 and J usage is TRBJ1-2; 9 positions match TRBD1. The CDR3 runs to 16 residues. The junction had 7 bases not matched to a gene; V was cut back by 0 bases and J by 2 bases. Germline CDR1 is DFQATT and CDR2 is SNEGSKA (reference sequence).

The chain combines TRBV9 with TRBJ2-2; 8 nucleotides agree with TRBD1. CDR1 and CDR2 (germline): SGDLS, YYNGEE. The CDR3 spans 18 residues. Losses at the gene ends were 3 bases for V and 3 bases for J; bases not matched to a gene: 13. The chain's CDR3 is CASSAKGLGQGHTGELFF. The CDR3 DNA sequence: TGTGCCAGCAGCGCGAAAGGCCTCGGACAGGGCCACACCGGGGAGCTGTTTTTT.

The genes are TRBV5-1 and TRBJ1-1; 8 bases line up with TRBD1. V was pared by 4 bases and J by 1 base, with 9 bases of the junction left unmatched. This CDR3 comprises 16 residues. Germline-derived CDR1 and CDR2 are SGHRS and YFSETQ. Here the CDR3 DNA reads TGCGCCAGCAGCCCGGGATGGACAGGGCCGAACACTGAAGCTTTCTTT. Protein: CASSPGWTGPNTEAFF.